One and the same sample provided the 9 T cell receptor beta chains below, sequenced in a study of T cells in Graves' hyperthyroidism and ophthalmopathy. TCR beta CDR3 sequences were amplified from RNA transcripts. HTBI primers were employed in a first-round RT-PCR of the TCR CDR3. TCRdb fed the multiplex PCR reads into MiXCR, producing one record per CDR3 protein. Of approximately 600,000 distinct CDR3 sequences listed, under 25% are singletons. Sequenced sample: blood. The receptors originated from a man aged 25-45 years with Graves' ophthalmopathy.

This clonotype was counted a few times. The chain employs TRBV4-1 and TRBJ2-5, with 9 bases matching TRBD1. The CDR3 covers 14 residues. V trimming: 3 bases; J trimming: 5 bases; junction bases outside the gene matches: 4. Germline lookup yields CDR1 MGHRA and CDR2 YSYEKL. The CDR3 DNA is TGCGCCAGCAGCCATCCCGGGACAGGGGAGACCCAGTACTTC. Translating gives CASSHPGTGETQYF.

This clonotype was counted many times. The CDR3 nucleotides are TGCGCCAGCAGCCAAGATAGGCGGGCAAGTTACACTGAAGCTTTCTTT. This sequence encodes CASSQDRRASYTEAFF. The chain carries TRBV4-3 and TRBJ1-1; no reliable D call. CDR3 size: 16 residues. In germline, CDR1 is LGHNA, CDR2 YSLEER. V was clipped by 0 bases and J by 3 bases, with 14 bases between them.

This clonotype was seen repeatedly, ten times or more. The genes are TRBV2 and TRBJ2-7; 12 positions match TRBD2. Germline trimming cut 5 bases from V and 6 bases from J; bases unmatched to any gene: 8. Germline assignment: CDR1 SNHLY and CDR2 FYNNEI. CDR3 length: 15 amino acids. The CDR3 here is CASSPRLAGVSEQYF. CDR3 in DNA: TGTGCCAGCAGTCCACGACTAGCGGGAGTTTCCGAGCAGTACTTC.

The gene calls are TRBV20-1 and TRBJ1-2; TRBD1 matches at 9 bases. CDR1 is DFQATT, CDR2 SNEGSKA, per germline (reference sequence). J gave up 13 bases and V 4 bases, and 19 bases lay outside the gene matches. CDR3 length equals 15 residues. DNA for the CDR3: TGCAGTGCTACCCTCCTTGGGAGGGGACAGGGCTCCGGCACCTTC. It specifies CSATLLGRGQGSGTF.

With respect to this clonotype: A read error may produce the germline difference seen at one junction end. This sequence joins TRBV28 and TRBJ2-7; 7 bases match TRBD1. The germline CDR1 and CDR2 sequences are MDHEN and SYDVKM. This CDR3 is built from 13 residues. CDR3 nucleotide sequence: TGTGCCAGCAAGAGAGACAGGGCGGGCGAGCGGTACTTC. As protein: CASKRDRAGERYF.

This clonotype has at least ten counts. The chain links TRBV2 to TRBJ1-2, with 8 bases matching TRBD1. V lost 6 bases and J lost 4; bases outside the gene matches: 4. Germline lookup yields CDR1 SNHLY and CDR2 FYNNEI. The CDR3 totals 13 residues. The CDR3 DNA sequence: TGTGCCAGCAGCTCGACAGGGGCCTATGGCTACACCTTC. Translating it yields CASSSTGAYGYTF.

This clonotype has just a few counts. The chain employs TRBV2 and TRBJ2-7; possibly TRBD1 for D (5 bases). Between the trimmed V and J ends, which lost 5 bases and 2 bases, there was a span of 19 bases. The CDR3 contains 16 residues. Germline V gene lookup returns CDR1 SNHLY and CDR2 FYNNEI. This chain's CDR3 is CASSPKGGREPYEQYF. The CDR3 DNA reads TGTGCCAGCAGTCCCAAAGGCGGCAGGGAACCCTACGAGCAGTACTTC.

This sequence joins TRBV6-1 and TRBJ1-1, with no clear D. The CDR3 length is 12 residues. The V gene lost 6 bases and the J gene lost 5 bases, with 10 bases spanning the gap. Germline V gene lookup returns CDR1 MNHNS and CDR2 SASEGT. CDR3 sequence (DNA): TGTGCCAGCAGCCTCCACGAGACTGAAGCTTTCTTT. Its translation is CASSLHETEAFF.

The CDR3 loop is CASSLRPAHQPQHF. The CDR3 coding sequence is TGTGCCAGCAGTTTGCGGCCGGCCCATCAGCCCCAGCATTTT. The chain links TRBV28 to TRBJ1-5; D unresolved. The V and J ends lost 3 bases and 5 bases respectively, with 11 bases between them. In germline, CDR1 is MDHEN, CDR2 SYDVKM. The CDR3 is 14 residues long.